The present TCR beta chain was sequenced within a study of blood T cell repertoires in COVID-19 (dated by TCRdb to about 2020). For the wider study: Collaborator samples came from the United States, Italy and Spain and covered acute and convalescent phases of COVID-19. The prospective study material was composed of cDNA or gDNA derived from T cells, B-cell-depleted T cells, or PBMCs. Deeply sampled blood TCRbeta repertoires from subjects exposed to, actively infected with, or recovered from COVID-19 were included in the dataset. The repertoires were released in a freely available public database intended as a resource for research on the immune response to SARS-CoV-2. The samples were drawn from two sources: the first 160 participants of the ongoing ImmuneRACE study, and 1,254 subjects contributed by 6 global collaborators. Sample metadata almost always included a de-identified subject ID, COVID-19 status, age in years and sex. Where available, HLA class I and class II types were obtained from metadata supplied by the sample provider rather than from assay-based typing.

Broader findings and caveats from the paper: Clinical and demographic metadata were provided uncurated, with the amount varying by source and participant.

Another Seattle source contributed samples from volunteer blood donors who had recovered from COVID-19. Each collaborating institution followed its own protocols to collect whole blood in K2EDTA tubes. Collaborator samples were shipped for TCRbeta analysis as frozen whole blood, isolated PBMCs, or DNA extracted from either sample type. V and J are truncated by 2 bases and 2 bases respectively, leaving an intervening sequence of 16 bases. In the germline V gene, CDR1 corresponds to SGHTA and CDR2 to FQGNSA. CDR3 length: 17 amino acids, cysteine to phenylalanine. The entry retains the CDR3 DNA only, 51 bases that are in frame from base 1. The immunoSEQ Assay, a bias-controlled multiplex PCR, was used to amplify TCRbeta CDR3 regions from genomic DNA. Concerning the study's data processing: The number of nucleated cells in each sample was estimated from the amplification of reference gene primers within the assay. To quantify the absolute abundance of each unique TCRbeta CDR3 rearrangement, sequence reads were collapsed and filtered. For each sample, productive Simpson clonality was calculated as the square root of Simpson's diversity index over productive rearrangements. TCRdb obtained this table from immuneACCESS and retained in-frame rearrangements with V and J assigned. These tables miss some clones; where compared with another copy, unresolved V genes account for less than half of the shortfall, and the remainder is unexplained. V and J calls and clone size are those listed in that table; D and trimming were worked out from the DNA. This sample gives about 270,000 clones in total; around nine tenths of them show up just once. Jointly, the top ten make up about 9.2% of the sample.

As concerns this clone: Its antigen remains undetermined. No per-base quality is available; no much larger clone lies one base away.

The V and J genes are TRBV7-2 and TRBJ2-1, with the D gene too uncertain to name. This receptor was obtained from a man between 35 and 55 years old who had recovered from COVID-19. The sample consisted of peripheral blood. The CDR3 corresponds to CASSLHGSVRPYNEQFF. At the DNA level, the sequence is TGTGCCAGCAGCTTACACGGCAGCGTGAGACCCTACAATGAGCAGTTCTTC.